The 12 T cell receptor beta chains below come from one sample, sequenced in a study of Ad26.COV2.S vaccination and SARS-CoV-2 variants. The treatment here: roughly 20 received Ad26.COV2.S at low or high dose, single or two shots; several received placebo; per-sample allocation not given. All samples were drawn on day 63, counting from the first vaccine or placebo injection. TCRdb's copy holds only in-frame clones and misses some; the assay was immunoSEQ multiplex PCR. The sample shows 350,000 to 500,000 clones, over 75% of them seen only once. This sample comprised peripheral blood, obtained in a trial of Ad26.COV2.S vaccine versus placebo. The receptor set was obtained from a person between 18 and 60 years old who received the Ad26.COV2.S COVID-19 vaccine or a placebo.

The CDR3 here is CASRGPGGQNTGELFF. The CDR3 nucleotides are TGTGCCAGCAGGGGGCCGGGGGGCCAGAACACCGGGGAGCTGTTTTTT. The V gene is TRBV28, the J gene TRBJ2-2; a weak D match, TRBD2 (7 bases). With 6 bases removed from V and 1 base from J, the gap between germline ends came to 15 bases. Germline V CDR1 and CDR2: MDHEN, SYDVKM. The CDR3 has 16 residues.

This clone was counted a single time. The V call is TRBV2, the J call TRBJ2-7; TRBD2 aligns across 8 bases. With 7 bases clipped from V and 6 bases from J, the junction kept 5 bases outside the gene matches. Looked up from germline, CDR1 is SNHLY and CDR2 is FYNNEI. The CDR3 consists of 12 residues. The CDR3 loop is CASKRELTEQYF. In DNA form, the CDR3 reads TGTGCCAGCAAGCGGGAGCTTACCGAGCAGTACTTC. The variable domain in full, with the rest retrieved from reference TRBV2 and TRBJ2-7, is EPEVTQTPSHQVTQMGQEVILRCVPISNHLYFYWYRQILGQKVEFLVSFYNNEISEKSEIFDDQFSVERPDGSNFTLKIRSTKLEDSAMYFCASKRELTEQYFGPGTRLTVT.

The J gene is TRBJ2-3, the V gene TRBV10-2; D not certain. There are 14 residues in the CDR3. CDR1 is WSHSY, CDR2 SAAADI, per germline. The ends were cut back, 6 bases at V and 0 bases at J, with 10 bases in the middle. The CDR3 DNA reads TGCGCCAGCAGACAGATCCCTAGCACAGATACGCAGTATTTT. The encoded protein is CASRQIPSTDTQYF.

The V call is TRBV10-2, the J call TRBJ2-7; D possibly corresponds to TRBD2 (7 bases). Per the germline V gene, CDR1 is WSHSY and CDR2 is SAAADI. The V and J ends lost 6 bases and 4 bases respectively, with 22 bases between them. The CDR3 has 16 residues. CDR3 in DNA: TGCGCCAGCAGGGACAAGGGGGGGCTCGAACATTACGAGCAGTACTTC. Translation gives CASRDKGGLEHYEQYF.

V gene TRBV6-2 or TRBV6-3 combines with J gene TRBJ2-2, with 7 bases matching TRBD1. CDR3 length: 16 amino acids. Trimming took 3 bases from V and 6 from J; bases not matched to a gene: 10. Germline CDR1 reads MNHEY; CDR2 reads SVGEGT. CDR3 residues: CASSYNRGASPGELFF. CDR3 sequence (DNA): TGTGCCAGCAGTTATAACAGGGGTGCGTCCCCCGGGGAGCTGTTTTTT.

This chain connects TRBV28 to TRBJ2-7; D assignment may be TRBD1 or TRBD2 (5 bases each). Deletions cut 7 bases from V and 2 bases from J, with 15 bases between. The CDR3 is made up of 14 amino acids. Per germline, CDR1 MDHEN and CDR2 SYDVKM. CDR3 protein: CASKPGTNTYEQYF. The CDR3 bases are TGTGCCAGCAAACCCGGGACCAACACCTACGAGCAGTACTTC.

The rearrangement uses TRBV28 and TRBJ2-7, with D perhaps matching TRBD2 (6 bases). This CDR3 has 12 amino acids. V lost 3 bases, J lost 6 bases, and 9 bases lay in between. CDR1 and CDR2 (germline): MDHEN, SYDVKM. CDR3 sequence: CASSFPRGEQYF. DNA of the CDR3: TGTGCCAGCAGTTTTCCGCGGGGCGAGCAGTACTTC. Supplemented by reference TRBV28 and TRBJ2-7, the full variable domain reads DVKVTQSSRYLVKRTGEKVFLECVQDMDHENMFWYRQDPGLGLRLIYFSYDVKMKEKGDIPEGYSVSREKKERFSLILESASTNQTSMYLCASSFPRGEQYFGPGTRLTVT.

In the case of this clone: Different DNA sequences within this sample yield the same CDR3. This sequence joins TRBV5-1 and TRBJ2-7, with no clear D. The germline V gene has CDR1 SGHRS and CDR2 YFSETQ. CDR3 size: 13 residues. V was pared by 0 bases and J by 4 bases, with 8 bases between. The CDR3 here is CASSLGTGYEQYF. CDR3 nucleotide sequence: TGCGCCAGCAGCTTGGGGACCGGATACGAGCAGTACTTC.

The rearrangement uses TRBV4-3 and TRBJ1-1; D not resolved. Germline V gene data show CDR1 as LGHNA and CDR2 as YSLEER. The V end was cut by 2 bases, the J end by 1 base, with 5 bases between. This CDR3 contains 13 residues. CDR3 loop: CASSQSRNTEAFF. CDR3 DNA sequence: TGCGCCAGCAGCCAATCAAGGAACACTGAAGCTTTCTTT.

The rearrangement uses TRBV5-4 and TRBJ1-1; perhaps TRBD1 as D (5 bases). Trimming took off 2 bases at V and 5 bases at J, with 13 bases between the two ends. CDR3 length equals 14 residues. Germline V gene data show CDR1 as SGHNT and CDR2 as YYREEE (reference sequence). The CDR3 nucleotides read TGTGCCAGCAGCTTTAGGCAGGGTTGGACTGAAGCTTTCTTT. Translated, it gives CASSFRQGWTEAFF.

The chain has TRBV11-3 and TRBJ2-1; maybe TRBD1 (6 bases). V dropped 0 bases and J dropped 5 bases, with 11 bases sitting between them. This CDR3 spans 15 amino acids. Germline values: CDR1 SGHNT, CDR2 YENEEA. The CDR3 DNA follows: TGTGCCAGCAGCTTAGATCTATCAGGGGACAATGAGCAGTTCTTC. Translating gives CASSLDLSGDNEQFF.

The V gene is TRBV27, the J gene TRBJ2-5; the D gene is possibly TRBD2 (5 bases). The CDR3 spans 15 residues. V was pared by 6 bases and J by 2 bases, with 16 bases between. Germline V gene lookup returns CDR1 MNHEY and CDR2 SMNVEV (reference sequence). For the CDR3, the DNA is TGTGCCAGCAGACGACGGACTGCCCCACAAGAGACCCAGTACTTC. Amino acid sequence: CASRRRTAPQETQYF.